This is a list of T cell receptor beta chains from one sample in a study of PD-L1 blockade in urothelial cancer. This table comes from immunoSEQ multiplex PCR, and its TCRdb copy is limited to in-frame clones, with some not included. The sample has around 100,000 clones, over 75% seen once; the top ten hold about 2.6%. The sample here was PBMCs, taken around atezolizumab (anti-PD-L1) treatment. All receptors derive from a man aged 50-59 years with urothelial cancer. The conserved cysteine and the conserved F or W are not part of the CDR3 here. D genes are given only for firm matches.

TRBJ2-2 TRBV7-9 - ASSPGNTGELF
TRBJ2-7 TRBV9 TRBD2 ASSDAGTSGFYEQY
TRBJ2-7 TRBV5-6 - ASSLGRRSSYEQY
TRBJ2-7 TRBV27 - ASNEWQGRYGREQY
TRBJ1-1 TRBV11-1 TRBD1 ASSPDRGTEAF
TRBJ2-2 TRBV13 TRBD2 ASSSALAGGHPNTGELF
TRBJ1-6 TRBV4-2 - ASSVNRDLFNSPLH
TRBJ2-3 TRBV7-8 - ASSFILRAGASTDTQY
TRBJ2-7 TRBV7-9 - ASSLGVGGAYEQY
TRBJ1-1 TRBV27 TRBD1 ASSSDRGFSEAF
TRBJ1-1 TRBV7-9 - ASSLNRGEAF
TRBJ2-1 TRBV30 TRBD1 AWSPTPGQGTDEQF
TRBJ2-7 TRBV28 TRBD2 ASWELGGGWY
TRBJ1-5 TRBV5-5 - ASSLAGGGNQPQH
TRBJ1-6 TRBV7-2 TRBD1 ASSLGTGDRSPLH
TRBJ2-7 TRBV2 - ASSGLGYEQY
TRBJ1-4 TRBV7-8 - ASSRRGEKLF
TRBJ2-1 TRBV19 TRBD2 ASTLRSFSGRDRPSEQF
TRBJ2-7 TRBV7-3 TRBD2 ASSLGEGREQY
TRBJ2-1 TRBV19 TRBD1 ASSTPGQGLNEQF
TRBJ1-2 TRBV5-1 TRBD1 ASLASPGTGSYGYT
TRBJ1-1 TRBV6-6 TRBD1 ASSYHGQGAAF
TRBJ2-1 TRBV19 TRBD2 ASSMTLGVASGRALDEQF
TRBJ1-1 TRBV28 - ASGDNRNTEAF
TRBJ1-4 TRBV5-1 - ASSLGGEEKLF
TRBJ2-1 TRBV6-4 - ASSVGTGPYNEQF
TRBJ1-1 TRBV19 - ASSIGQGVATEAF
TRBJ2-7 TRBV21-1 - ASSTYRDRAYEQY
TRBJ2-1 TRBV6-6 TRBD2 ATTPLAGVGEQF
TRBJ2-4 TRBV5-4 - ASSLPGLASNIQY
TRBJ1-6 TRBV27 TRBD1 ASSSRDRPLINYNSPLH
TRBJ2-7 TRBV19 TRBD1 ASSTRTGYREQY
TRBJ2-3 TRBV5-1 TRBD2 ASSRTSGGTDTQY
TRBJ2-7 TRBV7-2 - ASSLDGSYEQY
TRBJ2-7 TRBV6-5 TRBD1 ASRSRGQGISEQY
TRBJ2-1 TRBV11-2 TRBD2 ASSLGLAEHNEQF
TRBJ2-5 TRBV27 - ASRGHLQETQY
TRBJ2-5 TRBV27 TRBD2 ASSWREGETQY
TRBJ2-2 TRBV7-6 TRBD2 ASSPGLAGGNTGELF
TRBJ2-5 TRBV11-2 TRBD1 ASSLGAGTGQETQY
TRBJ2-7 TRBV15 TRBD2 ATSGGTSGSAEQY
TRBJ1-4 TRBV10-3 TRBD1 AISSGQGLNEKLF
TRBJ1-1 TRBV5-1 - ASRIWGVGAGTEAF
TRBJ1-1 TRBV7-9 TRBD1 ASDRDRSNTEAF
TRBJ1-3 TRBV6-1 - ASSEGWGGNTIY
TRBJ2-1 TRBV19 TRBD2 ASSILAGGLKNEQF
TRBJ2-1 TRBV5-6 TRBD2 ASSVGLARYNEQF
TRBJ1-1 TRBV30 TRBD1 AWAPGQKAF
TRBJ1-2 TRBV5-1 TRBD1 ASSSGRGYGNAGYT
TRBJ2-1 TRBV19 - ASSIVGYPYNEQF
TRBJ2-7 TRBV27 - ASSLLQGGEQY
TRBJ2-7 TRBV6-6 - ASTPAQGTYEQY
TRBJ2-1 TRBV5-1 - ASSEQAAYNEQF
TRBJ2-1 TRBV7-9 TRBD2 ASSLGAGATYNEQF
TRBJ1-4 TRBV7-9 - ASSLRTEKLF